This T cell receptor beta chain comes out of a study of blood T cell repertoires in COVID-19. The sample holds one count of this clone. V dropped 4 bases and J dropped 8; count of bases not matched to a gene: 11. CDR3 length: 15 amino acids. CDR1 and CDR2 (germline): MGHRA, YSYEKL. Data came from immunoSEQ multiplex PCR; TCRdb stores just in-frame clones and leaves some out. The data contain 250,000 to 300,000 clones, around 90% of them seen just once; the ten biggest clones take up roughly 1.1%. The chain links TRBV4-1 to TRBJ2-1, with 7 bases that match TRBD2. The sample taken for sequencing was PBMCs or T cells enriched from blood (not recorded which). The TCR sequence derives from a woman aged 30 to 39 who had recovered from COVID-19. DNA of the CDR3: TGCGCCAGCAGCCTACATAGCGGGTCAGCCGATGAGCAGTTCTTC. Residues: CASSLHSGSADEQFF.